The sequence of this T cell receptor beta chain was determined in a study of blood T cell repertoires in COVID-19. CDR3 length: 15 residues. Trimming removed 5 bases at V and 0 bases at J, with 15 bases between. The germline V gene has CDR1 SGHDT and CDR2 YYEEEE. This clone was recorded only once. Profiling relied on immunoSEQ multiplex PCR, and the TCRdb table lists in-frame clones only, not all of them. Of approximately 250,000 clones listed, around nine tenths were seen once; the top ten hold approximately 9.7%. The chain employs TRBV5-6 and TRBJ2-7, with D possibly TRBD2 on 5 matching bases. The TCR sequence derives from a man aged 35-49 years with active or convalescent COVID-19. Sequencing used peripheral blood. For the CDR3, the DNA is TGTGCCAGCAGACTCGATTTGGAGGACTCCTACGAGCAGTACTTC. Protein product: CASRLDLEDSYEQYF.